This T cell receptor (beta chain) was retrieved from a study of blood T cells in healthy people across ages. Whole-study results and caveats: Estimated diversity across one million T cells was deemed an underestimate.

On this clonotype: The antigen remains unidentified.

Total RNA extraction produced at least 5 micrograms (per sample) for the study. V lost 2 bases to trimming and J lost 6 bases, with 8 bases between them. This CDR3 contains 13 residues. In germline, CDR1 is SGHTA, CDR2 FQGNSA. Using a J-beta primer mix together with a sample-barcoded 5' primer, a second PCR was run for roughly 6 to 12 cycles. A single record per CDR3 protein comes from TCRdb applying MiXCR to the 5' RACE reads. This sample has 700,000 or so distinct CDR3 sequences, with about 24% found just once. The clonotype originates from a man aged 70-80 years in good health. The V gene is TRBV7-2, the J gene TRBJ1-5; D remains ambiguous. The source material was blood. CDR3 region: CASSLRISQPQHF. As DNA, the CDR3 is TGTGCCAGCAGCTTACGGATCTCTCAGCCCCAGCATTTT.